The rows below give T cell receptor beta chains drawn from one sample of a study of T cell changes during pregnancy in multiple sclerosis. TCRdb keeps only in-frame clones here, not all; method: immunoSEQ multiplex PCR. This sample has fewer than 80,000 clones, with over 75% found just once. The source was CD4+ T cells from peripheral blood mononuclear cells, collected in the third trimester of pregnancy. These receptors were collected from a female donor in good health, enrolled as a control in a pregnancy study. Each CDR3 is given with its conserved first and last residue. The order of the fields is J gene, D gene, V gene, clone size, CDR3 protein, CDR3 DNA. A D gene is named only where the DNA matches it firmly. Clone size is shown for a subset of rows, as once, few, many or a class of expanded clone.

>TRBJ2-2|TRBD2|TRBV10-3|once
CAIRPAAGGPGGELFF
TGTGCCATCAGGCCAGCAGCGGGGGGGCCGGGCGGGGAGCTGTTTTTT
>TRBJ2-7|NA|TRBV30|once
CAWSVAIYEQYF
TGTGCCTGGAGTGTAGCCATCTACGAGCAGTACTTC
>TRBJ1-1|NA|TRBV6-1|few
CASSETGRPNTEAFF
TGTGCCAGCAGTGAAACCGGCAGGCCGAACACTGAAGCTTTCTTT
>TRBJ2-7|TRBD1|TRBV23-1|once
CASSPSRDRLSYEQYF
TGCGCCAGCAGTCCCTCACGGGACAGACTTTCCTACGAGCAGTACTTC
>TRBJ1-2|TRBD1|TRBV6-1|NA
CASSLGQWGYTF
TGTGCCAGCAGTCTGGGACAGTGGGGCTACACCTTC
>TRBJ2-1|TRBD2|TRBV30|NA
CAWAKIAGVNSYNEQFF
TGTGCCTGGGCCAAGATAGCGGGGGTTAACTCCTACAATGAGCAGTTCTTC
>TRBJ1-2|TRBD1|TRBV9|NA
CASSAGQGILGYTF
TGTGCCAGCAGCGCGGGACAGGGGATTCTAGGCTACACCTTC
>TRBJ2-2|NA|TRBV5-1|NA
CASQQNTGELFF
TGCGCCAGCCAACAGAACACCGGGGAGCTGTTTTTT
>TRBJ1-5|NA|TRBV4-2|NA
CASSQDLGQGTLSAQHF
TGTGCCAGCAGCCAAGATCTGGGGCAGGGGACCTTGTCAGCCCAGCATTTT
>TRBJ1-1|NA|TRBV5-1|once
CASSDGLAELTEAFF
TGCGCCAGCAGCGACGGACTGGCGGAACTTACTGAAGCTTTCTTT
>TRBJ2-7|NA|TRBV11-3|NA
CASSFGGDYEQYF
TGTGCCAGCAGCTTTGGCGGGGATTACGAGCAGTACTTC
>TRBJ2-1|NA|TRBV29-1|NA
CSVDQGSYNEQFF
TGCAGCGTTGACCAGGGTTCCTACAATGAGCAGTTCTTC
>TRBJ1-6|NA|TRBV12-5|NA
CASGLYSRNHNSPLHF
TGTGCTAGTGGTTTGTACAGCCGAAATCATAATTCACCCCTCCACTTT
>TRBJ2-3|NA|TRBV7-2|NA
CASSRPVLDTQYF
TGTGCCAGCAGCCGCCCGGTGTTAGATACGCAGTATTTT
>TRBJ1-1|TRBD1|TRBV19|NA
CASSPQGGNTEAFF
TGTGCCAGTAGTCCTCAGGGGGGGAACACTGAAGCTTTCTTT
>TRBJ1-5|TRBD1|TRBV19|NA
CASSIGTVSNQPQHF
TGTGCCAGTAGTATTGGGACAGTTAGCAATCAGCCCCAGCATTTT
>TRBJ2-4|NA|TRBV7-2|NA
CASSLAGENIQYF
TGTGCCAGCAGCTTGGCAGGGGAAAACATTCAGTACTTC
>TRBJ2-7|TRBD1|TRBV18|NA
CASSPPGGRGLYEQYF
TGTGCCAGCTCACCACCCGGGGGCAGGGGGCTTTACGAGCAGTACTTC
>TRBJ1-5|TRBD1|TRBV6-6|NA
CASSYSQGAGQPQHF
TGTGCCAGCAGTTACTCGCAGGGGGCCGGTCAGCCCCAGCATTTT
>TRBJ1-1|NA|TRBV28|NA
CASTPGWATEAFF
TGTGCCAGCACCCCTGGGTGGGCCACTGAAGCTTTCTTT
>TRBJ1-2|TRBD1|TRBV15|NA
CATSSGQGYGYTF
TGTGCCACCAGCAGTGGACAGGGCTATGGCTACACCTTC
>TRBJ1-2|TRBD1|TRBV30|few
CAWGTGNYGYTF
TGTGCCTGGGGGACAGGGAACTATGGCTACACCTTC
>TRBJ1-2|TRBD1|TRBV6-1|NA
CASSEAQGGYYGYTF
TGTGCCAGCAGTGAAGCACAGGGGGGTTACTATGGCTACACCTTC
>TRBJ2-5|NA|TRBV11-2|NA
CASSSGETQYF
TGTGCCAGCTCTTCCGGGGAGACCCAGTACTTC
>TRBJ1-1|NA|TRBV12-5|NA
CASGLGDSVNTEAFF
TGTGCTAGTGGTTTGGGTGACAGCGTGAACACTGAAGCTTTCTTT
>TRBJ1-1|NA|TRBV14|NA
CASSQESARLNTEAFF
TGTGCCAGCAGCCAAGAATCGGCCAGGCTGAACACTGAAGCTTTCTTT
>TRBJ1-1|NA|TRBV27|NA
CASSLFAQTNTEAFF
TGTGCCAGCAGTTTATTCGCACAGACGAACACTGAAGCTTTCTTT
>TRBJ2-1|NA|TRBV29-1|NA
CSVEDMRLVNEQFF
TGCAGCGTTGAAGATATGAGACTAGTCAACGAGCAGTTCTTC
>TRBJ1-1|TRBD1|TRBV5-4|NA
CASSVPGQGNTEAFF
TGTGCCAGCAGCGTACCGGGACAGGGGAACACTGAAGCTTTCTTT
>TRBJ1-5|NA|TRBV12-5|NA
CASGQYRRTGEPQHF
TGTGCTAGTGGTCAGTACCGACGGACCGGGGAACCCCAGCATTTT
>TRBJ2-7|NA|TRBV7-9|NA
CASSLSGRNPYEQYF
TGTGCCAGCAGCTTGTCGGGAAGGAACCCCTACGAGCAGTACTTC
>TRBJ2-1|NA|TRBV7-6|NA
CASSLVAGASGRGYNEQFF
TGTGCCAGCAGCTTAGTGGCGGGGGCTAGCGGCCGGGGCTACAATGAGCAGTTCTTC
>TRBJ1-2|NA|TRBV7-6|once
CASSPSEGSYGYTF
TGTGCCAGCAGCCCTTCTGAGGGATCCTATGGCTACACCTTC
>TRBJ2-3|NA|TRBV6-4|NA
CASSVGSGSTDTQYF
TGTGCCAGCAGTGTTGGTAGCGGAAGCACAGATACGCAGTATTTT
>TRBJ1-1|TRBD1|TRBV6-5|NA
CASRPGGGARTEAFF
TGTGCCAGCAGACCTGGAGGGGGCGCGAGGACTGAAGCTTTCTTT
>TRBJ2-2|TRBD1|TRBV30|once
CAWAGQGVVAGELFF
TGTGCCTGGGCGGGACAGGGTGTCGTAGCCGGGGAGCTGTTTTTT
>TRBJ1-3|NA|TRBV9|NA
CASSVMAGMSSGNTIYF
TGTGCCAGCAGCGTAATGGCGGGGATGAGCTCTGGAAACACCATATATTTT
>TRBJ2-3|TRBD2|TRBV7-2|NA
CASSLGAGGPPDTQYF
TGTGCCAGCAGCCTAGGCGCGGGGGGCCCCCCAGATACGCAGTATTTT
>TRBJ1-3|NA|TRBV18|once
CASSPRGADTIYF
TGTGCCAGCTCACCGCGGGGTGCGGACACCATATATTTT
>TRBJ1-1|TRBD1|TRBV5-4|once
CASSFPVGTGLMGTEAFF
TGTGCCAGCAGCTTTCCGGTGGGGACAGGGTTGATGGGGACTGAAGCTTTCTTT
>TRBJ1-2|NA|TRBV10-3|NA
CAIRERANYGYTF
TGTGCCATCAGGGAACGAGCGAACTATGGCTACACCTTC
>TRBJ2-5|NA|TRBV7-6|NA
CASSHERASTWHF
TGTGCCAGCAGCCACGAGAGGGCTTCAACTTGGCACTTC
>TRBJ2-1|TRBD2|TRBV29-1|NA
CSVRAGASYNEQFF
TGCAGCGTCCGAGCGGGGGCCTCCTACAATGAGCAGTTCTTC
>TRBJ1-2|TRBD1|TRBV5-4|NA
CASSRTGGVKNYGYTF
TGTGCCAGCAGCCGGACAGGGGGCGTCAAAAACTATGGCTACACCTTC
>TRBJ1-1|TRBD1|TRBV27|NA
CASSRQGFAEAFF
TGTGCCAGCAGTCGACAGGGCTTCGCTGAAGCTTTCTTT
>TRBJ2-3|NA|TRBV7-9|once
CASSLAMDTQYF
TGTGCCAGCAGCTTAGCCATGGATACGCAGTATTTT